The 30 T cell receptor beta chains below all came from one sample that was sequenced in a study of shared clonotypes between healthy human individuals. Generated by immunoSEQ multiplex PCR, the TCRdb table keeps only in-frame clones and is missing some. The sample holds over 2 million clones, less than 95% seen once. Sequenced: naive CD4+ T cells from PBMCs. Subset described: CD45RA+ positively selected. The receptors were sampled from a man between 18 and 35 years old in good health. Some clones in this sample may be carry-over from other donors' samples.

The chain is built from TRBV5-4 and TRBJ2-1; tentative D call: TRBD1 (6 bases). Germline assignment: CDR1 SGHNT and CDR2 YYREEE (reference sequence). CDR3 length: 13 residues. Trimming shortened V by 1 base and J by 7 bases, and 9 bases separated the two germline ends. The CDR3 nucleotides are TGTGCCAGCAGCTTGTCGCAGGGGAATGAGCAGTTCTTC. Its translation: CASSLSQGNEQFF.

The J gene is TRBJ2-6, the V gene TRBV28; the D is unclear. From germline, CDR1 is MDHEN and CDR2 SYDVKM. V lost 5 bases and J lost 2, with 10 bases in between. There are 15 residues in the CDR3. CDR3 loop: CASSHQKTGANVLTF. The CDR3 DNA is TGTGCCAGCAGTCATCAGAAAACTGGGGCCAACGTCCTGACTTTC.

The rearrangement uses TRBV7-2 and TRBJ2-1, with D perhaps being TRBD1 or TRBD2 (5 bases each). In germline, CDR1 is SGHTA, CDR2 FQGNSA. This CDR3 contains 14 residues. Trimming removed 5 bases from V and 10 bases from J, with 18 bases in between. The CDR3 DNA reads TGTGCCAGCAGCAGACAGAGCCCCACGGGGGAGCAGTTCTTC. This translates into CASSRQSPTGEQFF.

In the case of this clone: The same CDR3 can be traced to other DNA sequences in this sample. The J gene is TRBJ1-1, the V gene TRBV18; possibly TRBD1 for D (6 bases). The CDR3 spans 13 residues. V was pared by 2 bases and J by 2 bases, with 6 bases between. Germline V gene data show CDR1 as KGHSH and CDR2 as LQKENI. CDR3 loop: CASSPGGNTEAFF. For the CDR3, the DNA is TGTGCCAGCTCACCAGGGGGCAACACTGAAGCTTTCTTT.

The chain has TRBV9 and TRBJ2-5, with 7 bases fitting TRBD2. This CDR3 has 15 amino acids. The J segment lost 4 bases and the V segment lost 0 bases, leaving 6 bases of the junction unmatched. Germline V gives CDR1 SGDLS, CDR2 YYNGEE. The DNA for the CDR3 is TGTGCCAGCAGCGTAGAATGGGGGGGAGGAGAGACCCAGTACTTC. Residues: CASSVEWGGGETQYF.

The chain uses TRBV7-3 and TRBJ2-1; D unclear. Trimming stripped 3 bases from V and 7 bases from J, with 10 bases between. Germline CDR1 SGHTA, CDR2 FQGTGA. The CDR3 covers 13 residues. CDR3 nucleotides: TGTGCCAGCAGCTTGAAGGGTCGGAATGAGCAGTTCTTC. Protein product: CASSLKGRNEQFF.

This clone was observed a single time. The chain links TRBV6-5 to TRBJ1-5; D call uncertain. V shed 7 bases and J shed 7 bases, with 8 bases lying between them. This CDR3 has 11 amino acids. Germline assignment: CDR1 MNHEY and CDR2 SVGAGI. The CDR3 coding sequence is TGTGCCAGCAAGCCCGTCCAGCCCCAGCATTTT. The encoded protein is CASKPVQPQHF.

The chain combines TRBV7-2 with TRBJ2-5; 11 bases align to TRBD2. Germline V gives CDR1 SGHTA, CDR2 FQGNSA. Germline trimming cut 2 bases from V and 5 bases from J; bases unmatched to any gene: 10. This CDR3 spans 17 amino acids. CDR3 loop: CASSLRSVAGGWETQYF. As DNA, the CDR3 is TGTGCCAGCAGCTTAAGGTCCGTAGCGGGAGGGTGGGAGACCCAGTACTTC.

This chain uses TRBV10-1 with TRBJ2-3; no clear D. CDR1 is WNHNN and CDR2 is SYGVQD in the germline V gene (reference sequence). The CDR3 runs to 12 residues. Between the trimmed V and J ends, which lost 8 bases and 1 base, there was a span of 7 bases. This chain's CDR3 is CASAPGTDTQYF. The CDR3 DNA reads TGCGCCAGCGCCCCGGGCACAGATACGCAGTATTTT.

The chain uses TRBV5-6 and TRBJ1-2; 9 bases match TRBD1. The CDR3 has 14 amino acids. Germline-derived CDR1 and CDR2 are SGHDT and YYEEEE. With V trimmed by 0 bases and J by 4 bases, 1 base remained unmatched. CDR3 sequence: CASSLDRGLYGYTF. The CDR3 DNA is TGTGCCAGCAGCTTGGACAGGGGGCTCTATGGCTACACCTTC.

The chain has TRBV28 and TRBJ1-3; no reliable D call. V gave up 5 bases and J gave up 1 base, with 12 bases separating them. Per germline, CDR1 MDHEN and CDR2 SYDVKM. CDR3 length: 15 amino acids. The DNA of the CDR3 is TGTGCCAGCAGTCCCTCGTGGTTGTCTGGAAACACCATATATTTT. Translated, it gives CASSPSWLSGNTIYF.

The chain uses TRBV28 and TRBJ1-2, with a possible D match to TRBD1 (6 bases). Germline V gene sequence: CDR1 MDHEN, CDR2 SYDVKM. The V and J ends lost 5 bases and 6 bases respectively, with 16 bases between them. The length of the CDR3 is 14 residues. CDR3 sequence reads: CASSPTTGLNGYTF. The CDR3 DNA reads as TGTGCCAGCAGTCCTACTACAGGGTTGAATGGCTACACCTTC.

V and J are TRBV18 and TRBJ1-2, with 7 bases lining up with TRBD1. The CDR3 totals 13 residues. Germline CDR1 and CDR2: KGHSH and LQKENI. Losses at the gene ends were 6 bases for V and 7 bases for J; bases not matched to a gene: 8. The CDR3 here is CASSFDRAPGYTF. In DNA, the CDR3 is TGTGCCAGCTCTTTCGACAGGGCCCCTGGCTACACCTTC.

This chain uses TRBV2 with TRBJ1-1; tentative D call: TRBD1 (5 bases). Germline lookup yields CDR1 SNHLY and CDR2 FYNNEI. This CDR3 has 14 amino acids. V was clipped by 0 bases and J by 7 bases, with 12 bases between them. CDR3 protein: CASSEALGGGEAFF. CDR3 bases: TGTGCCAGCAGTGAAGCGCTCGGGGGGGGTGAAGCTTTCTTT.

The J gene is TRBJ2-4, the V gene TRBV28; D remains unclear. V shed 3 bases and J shed 2 bases, with 17 bases lying between them. CDR3 length equals 17 residues. Per germline, CDR1 MDHEN and CDR2 SYDVKM. CDR3: CASSFDPGEGTKNIQYF. CDR3 DNA: TGTGCCAGCAGTTTCGACCCAGGTGAAGGAACCAAAAACATTCAGTACTTC. Full variable domain (outside the CDR3, taken from reference TRBV28 and TRBJ2-4): DVKVTQSSRYLVKRTGEKVFLECVQDMDHENMFWYRQDPGLGLRLIYFSYDVKMKEKGDIPEGYSVSREKKERFSLILESASTNQTSMYLCASSFDPGEGTKNIQYFGAGTRLSVL.

V gene TRBV29-1 combines with J gene TRBJ1-2; possibly TRBD1 for D (6 bases). Germline assignment: CDR1 SQVTM and CDR2 ANQGSEA. V shed 6 bases and J shed 7 bases, with 18 bases lying between them. The CDR3 loop spans 13 amino acids. The CDR3 region is CSVGNRDKSGYTF. CDR3 bases: TGCAGCGTCGGAAACCGGGACAAGTCTGGCTACACCTTC.

The chain employs TRBV5-1 and TRBJ2-7; TRBD1 is a possible D gene (6 bases). Deletions cut 3 bases from V and 6 bases from J, with 19 bases between. From germline, CDR1 is SGHRS and CDR2 YFSETQ. This CDR3 has 15 residues. CDR3 residues: CASSWETGLLGEQYF. The CDR3 region has the DNA TGCGCCAGCAGCTGGGAGACAGGCCTGTTGGGCGAGCAGTACTTC.

In its sample, this clone was seen once. The CDR3 DNA sequence: TGTGCCAGCAGCTTGGGTTGGGCAGGGACCTACGAGCAGTACTTC. It yields the protein CASSLGWAGTYEQYF. The rearrangement uses TRBV5-6 and TRBJ2-7; perhaps TRBD1 as D (5 bases). CDR1 and CDR2 from the germline V gene are SGHDT and YYEEEE. V was pared by 0 bases and J by 2 bases, with 12 bases between. CDR3 length: 15 amino acids.

V gene TRBV4-2 combines with J gene TRBJ2-5; D is uncertain. The V gene's germline CDR1 is LGHNA and CDR2 YNFKEQ. The CDR3 spans 14 residues. V was cut by 1 base and J by 2 bases, with 8 bases left in between. CDR3 coding DNA: TGTGCCAGCAGCCAAGTTGGCGATCAAGAGACCCAGTACTTC. Translation: CASSQVGDQETQYF.

The chain has TRBV5-1 and TRBJ2-7; tentative D call: TRBD1 (6 bases). Germline CDR1 and CDR2: SGHRS and YFSETQ. CDR3 length: 14 amino acids. V lost 3 bases to trimming and J lost 5 bases, with 15 bases between them. The CDR3 here is CASSSPQGSNEQYF. The CDR3, as DNA: TGCGCCAGCAGCTCGCCACAGGGTAGTAACGAGCAGTACTTC.

The chain combines TRBV30 with TRBJ2-7; the match to TRBD2 covers 13 bases. The CDR3 spans 15 residues. With V trimmed by 2 bases and J by 4 bases, 5 bases remained unmatched. Germline lookup yields CDR1 GTSNPN and CDR2 SVGIG (reference sequence). The CDR3 coding sequence is TGTGCCTGGAGTCCCGGACTAGCGGGAGCTTACGAGCAGTACTTC. Translating it yields CAWSPGLAGAYEQYF.

This clone has more than one count but fewer than ten. The rearrangement uses TRBV10-2 and TRBJ1-5; D remains unclear. The CDR3 runs 11 residues. Trimming removed 3 bases at V and 6 bases at J, with 3 bases between. Germline V gene data show CDR1 as WSHSY and CDR2 as SAAADI. The CDR3 protein is CASSDGQPQHF. As DNA, the CDR3 is TGCGCCAGCAGTGACGGTCAGCCCCAGCATTTT.

This chain connects TRBV6-4 to TRBJ2-3; 14 nucleotides align to TRBD2. CDR3 size: 20 residues. The germline V gene encodes CDR1 MRHNA and CDR2 SNTAGT. V was pared by 0 bases and J by 3 bases, with 11 bases of the junction left unmatched. The CDR3 DNA reads as TGTGCCAGCAGTGACTCGTTCCCGGGACTAGCGGGAGTAACGACAGATACGCAGTATTTT. Amino acids: CASSDSFPGLAGVTTDTQYF.

This clone was observed once. This chain connects TRBV2 to TRBJ1-1; D is possibly TRBD1 (6 bases). The CDR3 sequence is 14 residues long. CDR1 is SNHLY and CDR2 is FYNNEI in the germline V gene. Trimming removed 7 bases from V and 5 bases from J, with 17 bases in between. The CDR3 spells CASILEGGGTEAFF. DNA of the CDR3: TGTGCCAGCATTCTAGAGGGGGGAGGGACTGAAGCTTTCTTT.

This clone came up once. This chain links TRBV7-2 with TRBJ2-1; D is tentatively TRBD1 or TRBD2 (6 bases each). The CDR3 covers 15 residues. V was cut by 1 base and J by 7 bases, with 14 bases left in between. Germline V lookup: CDR1 SGHTA, CDR2 FQGNSA. CDR3 coding DNA: TGTGCCAGCAGCTTAGGGGGGGCCCGACGGAATGAGCAGTTCTTC. Translation: CASSLGGARRNEQFF. The entire variable domain, with the rest obtained from reference TRBV7-2 and TRBJ2-1, is as follows: GAGVSQSPSNKVTEKGKDVELRCDPISGHTALYWYRQSLGQGLEFLIYFQGNSAPDKSGLPSDRFSAERTGGSVSTLTIQRTQQEDSAVYLCASSLGGARRNEQFFGPGTRLTVL.

The V call is TRBV19, the J call TRBJ1-5; 9 nucleotides agree with TRBD1. The CDR3 loop spans 16 amino acids. Germline CDR1 LNHDA, CDR2 SQIVND (reference sequence). With 6 bases clipped from V and 6 bases from J, the junction kept 12 bases outside the gene matches. CDR3 nucleotide sequence: TGTGCCAGTAGAAGGGGGGACAGGGTATGGGCTCAGCCCCAGCATTTT. This translates into CASRRGDRVWAQPQHF.

V usage is TRBV7-6 and J usage is TRBJ1-6, with no clear D. Germline V CDR1 and CDR2: SGHVS, FNYEAQ. Trimming shortened V by 3 bases and J by 8 bases, and 5 bases separated the two germline ends. The CDR3 has 12 residues. This CDR3 is CASSFNDSPLHF. The CDR3 DNA reads TGTGCCAGCAGCTTCAATGATTCACCCCTCCACTTT.

The V and J genes are TRBV7-2 and TRBJ2-7; tentative D call: TRBD2 (5 bases). Trimming stripped 5 bases from V and 2 bases from J, with 13 bases between. The germline gives CDR1 SGHTA, CDR2 FQGNSA. The CDR3 totals 14 residues. The CDR3 nucleotides read TGTGCCAGCAGCCCGGGGAGAGGAGCCTACGAGCAGTACTTC. This sequence encodes CASSPGRGAYEQYF.

The rearrangement links TRBV6-5 to TRBJ1-2, with 12 bases lining up with TRBD1. This CDR3 has 15 residues. Per the germline V gene, CDR1 is MNHEY and CDR2 is SVGAGI. V was pared by 6 bases and J by 7 bases, with 9 bases of the junction left unmatched. In DNA, the CDR3 is TGTGCCAGCAGACTTCCCGGGACAGGGGGCGGTGGCTACACCTTC. It encodes CASRLPGTGGGGYTF.

The chain has TRBV29-1 and TRBJ2-1; TRBD1 might be the D (5 bases). The CDR3 length is 12 residues. Trimming took off 2 bases at V and 6 bases at J, with 8 bases between the two ends. Germline CDR1 SQVTM, CDR2 ANQGSEA. The CDR3 is CSVEFTGNEQFF. In DNA, the CDR3 is TGCAGCGTTGAATTTACAGGCAATGAGCAGTTCTTC.